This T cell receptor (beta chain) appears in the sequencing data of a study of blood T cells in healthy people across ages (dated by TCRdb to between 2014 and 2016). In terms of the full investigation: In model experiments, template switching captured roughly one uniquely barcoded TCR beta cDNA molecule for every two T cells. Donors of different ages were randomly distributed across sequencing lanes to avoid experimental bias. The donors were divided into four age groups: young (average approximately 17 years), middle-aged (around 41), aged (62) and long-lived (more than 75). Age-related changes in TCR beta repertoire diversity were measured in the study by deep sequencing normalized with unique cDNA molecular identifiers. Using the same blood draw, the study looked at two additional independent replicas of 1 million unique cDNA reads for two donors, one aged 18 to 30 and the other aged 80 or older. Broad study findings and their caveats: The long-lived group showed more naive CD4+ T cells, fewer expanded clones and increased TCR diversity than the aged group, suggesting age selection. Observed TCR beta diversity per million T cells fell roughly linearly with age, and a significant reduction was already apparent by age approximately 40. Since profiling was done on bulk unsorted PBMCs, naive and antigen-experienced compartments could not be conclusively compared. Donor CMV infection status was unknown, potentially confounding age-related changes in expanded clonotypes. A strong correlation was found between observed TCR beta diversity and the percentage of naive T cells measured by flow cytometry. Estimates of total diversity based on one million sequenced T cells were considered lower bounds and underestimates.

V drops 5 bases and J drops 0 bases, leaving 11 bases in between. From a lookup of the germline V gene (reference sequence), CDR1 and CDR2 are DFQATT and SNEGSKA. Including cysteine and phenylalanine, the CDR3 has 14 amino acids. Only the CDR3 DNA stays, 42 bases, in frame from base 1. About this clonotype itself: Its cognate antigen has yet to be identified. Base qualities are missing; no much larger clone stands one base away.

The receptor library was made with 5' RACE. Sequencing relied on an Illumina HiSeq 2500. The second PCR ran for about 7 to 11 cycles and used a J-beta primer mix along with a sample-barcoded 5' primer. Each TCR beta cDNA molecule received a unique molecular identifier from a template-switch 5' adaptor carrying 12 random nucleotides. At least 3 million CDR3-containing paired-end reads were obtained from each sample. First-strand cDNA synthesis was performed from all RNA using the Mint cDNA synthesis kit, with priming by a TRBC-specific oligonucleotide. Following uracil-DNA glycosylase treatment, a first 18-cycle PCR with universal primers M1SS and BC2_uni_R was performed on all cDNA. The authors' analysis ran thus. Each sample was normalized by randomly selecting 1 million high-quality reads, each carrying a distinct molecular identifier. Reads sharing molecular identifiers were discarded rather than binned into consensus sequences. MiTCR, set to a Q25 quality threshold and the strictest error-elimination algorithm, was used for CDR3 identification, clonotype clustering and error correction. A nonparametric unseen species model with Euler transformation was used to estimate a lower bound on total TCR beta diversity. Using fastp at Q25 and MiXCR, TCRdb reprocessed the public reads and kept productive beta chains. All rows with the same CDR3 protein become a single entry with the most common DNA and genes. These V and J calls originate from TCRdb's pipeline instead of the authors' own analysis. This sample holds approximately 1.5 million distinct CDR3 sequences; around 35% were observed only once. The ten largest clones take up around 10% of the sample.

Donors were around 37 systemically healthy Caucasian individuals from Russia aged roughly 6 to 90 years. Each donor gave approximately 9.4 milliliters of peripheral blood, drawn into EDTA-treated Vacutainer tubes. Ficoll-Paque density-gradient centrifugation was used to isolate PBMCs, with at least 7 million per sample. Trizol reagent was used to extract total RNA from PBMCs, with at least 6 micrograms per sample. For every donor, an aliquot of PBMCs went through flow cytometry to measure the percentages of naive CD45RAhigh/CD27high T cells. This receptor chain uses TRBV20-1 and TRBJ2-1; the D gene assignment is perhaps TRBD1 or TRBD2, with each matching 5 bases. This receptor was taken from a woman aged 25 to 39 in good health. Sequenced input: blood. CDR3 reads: CSAVGTFSYNEQFF. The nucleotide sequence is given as TGCAGTGCTGTAGGGACCTTCTCCTACAATGAGCAGTTCTTC.